Below, one T cell receptor (beta chain) is given with its context. The data are from a study of PD-L1 blockade in urothelial cancer. Study-level information: Males with bladder-origin urothelial cancer constituted about nine tenths of the roughly 29 patients. A median of approximately 140,000 T cells was found in the blood samples.

Described time point: peripheral blood 6 weeks after treatment start. Only in-frame clones appear in the TCRdb table, and some are missing; sequencing was by immunoSEQ multiplex PCR. The sample consists of about 76,000 clones, less than 95% of them appearing once. The clonotype originates from a woman of 80 years or more with urothelial cancer. The sample was PBMCs, taken around atezolizumab (anti-PD-L1) treatment.

The CDR3, as DNA: TGTGCCAGCAGCAGACCGGGACAGGGGTGGTTGCGAGAGACCCAGTACTTC. Amino acid sequence: CASSRPGQGWLRETQYF. The rearrangement links TRBV5-6 to TRBJ2-5; TRBD1 agrees at 10 bases. The CDR3 is 17 amino acids. The germline V gene encodes CDR1 SGHDT and CDR2 YYEEEE. Trimming cost V 4 bases and J 4 bases; bases outside gene matches: 13.